This passage covers 5 T cell receptor beta chains from one sample sequenced in a study of cytomegalovirus exposure and HLA in healthy donors. The study ran its PCR with 60 Vbeta and 13 Jbeta primers. This table comes from immunoSEQ multiplex PCR, and its TCRdb copy is limited to in-frame clones, with some not included. The sample includes 200,000 or so clones, more than 60% of them seen just once. Sequencing input: PBMCs. The receptor set was obtained from a man aged 35 to 55 in good health and CMV-seronegative.

Notes on this clone: One junction end disagrees with the germline gene, perhaps due to a read error. The rearrangement joins TRBV29-1 to TRBJ2-3; the match to TRBD2 covers 8 bases. CDR1 and CDR2 from the germline V gene are SQVTM and ANQGSEA. The CDR3 loop spans 16 amino acids. The DNA of the CDR3 is TGCAGCGTTGAGGATGGGCGGGGGGCTAGCACAGGTACGCAGTATTTT. Its translation: CSVEDGRGASTGTQYF.

J is TRBJ2-5 and V is TRBV7-9; 15 positions match TRBD2. Germline V gene lookup returns CDR1 SEHNR and CDR2 FQNEAQ (reference sequence). V shed 4 bases and J 5 bases; nucleotides not matched to a gene: 2. The CDR3 has 15 amino acids. The CDR3 coding sequence is TGTGCCAGCAGCTCCGGGACTAGCGGGGGGGAGACCCAGTACTTC. Translated: CASSSGTSGGETQYF.

The V call is TRBV9, the J call TRBJ1-5; 11 positions agree with TRBD1. CDR3 length equals 20 residues. With V trimmed by 3 bases and J by 0 bases, 14 bases remained unmatched. From germline, CDR1 is SGDLS and CDR2 YYNGEE. The CDR3 protein is CASSALGQGATPYSNQPQHF. CDR3 bases: TGTGCCAGCAGCGCCCTTGGACAGGGGGCTACGCCATATAGCAATCAGCCCCAGCATTTT.

This clone was recorded a few times. This sequence joins TRBV25-1 and TRBJ2-1; 13 positions match TRBD2. CDR1 is MGHDK and CDR2 is SYGVNS in the germline V gene. This CDR3 region has 16 residues. After removal of 3 bases from V and 4 bases from J, the junction contained 3 bases not matched to a gene. CDR3 amino acids: CASSEGGLAGYNEQFF. As DNA, the CDR3 is TGTGCCAGCAGTGAGGGGGGACTAGCGGGGTACAATGAGCAGTTCTTC.

V and J are TRBV12-5 and TRBJ1-2, with a weak D call TRBD1 (6 bases). Per germline, CDR1 LGHNT and CDR2 FRNRAP. The CDR3 loop spans 15 amino acids. Trimming pared 7 bases from V and 4 bases from J, leaving 19 bases between. The CDR3 region is CASVKAGADTYGYTF. CDR3 bases: TGTGCTAGTGTAAAAGCGGGGGCTGATACCTATGGCTACACCTTC.